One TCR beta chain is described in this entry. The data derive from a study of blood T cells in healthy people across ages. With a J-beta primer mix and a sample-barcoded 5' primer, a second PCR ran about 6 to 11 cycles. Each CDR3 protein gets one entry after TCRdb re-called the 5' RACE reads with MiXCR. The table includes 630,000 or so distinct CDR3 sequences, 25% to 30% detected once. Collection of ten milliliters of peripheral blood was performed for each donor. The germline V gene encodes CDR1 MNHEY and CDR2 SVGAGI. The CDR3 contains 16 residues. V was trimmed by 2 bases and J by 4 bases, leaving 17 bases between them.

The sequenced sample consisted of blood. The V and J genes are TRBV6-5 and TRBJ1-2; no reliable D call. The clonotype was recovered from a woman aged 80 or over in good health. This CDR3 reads CASSYAVMAAVYGYTF. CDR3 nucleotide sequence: TGTGCCAGCAGTTACGCGGTTATGGCGGCGGTCTATGGCTACACCTTC.